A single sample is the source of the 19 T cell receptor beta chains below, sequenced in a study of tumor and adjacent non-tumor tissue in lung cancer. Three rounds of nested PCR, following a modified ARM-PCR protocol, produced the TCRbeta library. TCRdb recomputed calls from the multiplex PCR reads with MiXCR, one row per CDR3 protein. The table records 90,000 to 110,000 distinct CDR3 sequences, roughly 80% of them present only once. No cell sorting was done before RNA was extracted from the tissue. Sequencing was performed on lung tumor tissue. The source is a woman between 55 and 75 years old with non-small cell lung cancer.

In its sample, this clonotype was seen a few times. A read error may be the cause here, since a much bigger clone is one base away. The CDR3 region is CSASLPRGPNEQYF. The CDR3 DNA reads TGCAGTGCTAGTCTACCGAGGGGGCCCAACGAGCAGTACTTC. V and J are TRBV20-1 and TRBJ2-7; 7 nucleotides match TRBD1. CDR3 length: 14 residues. Germline values: CDR1 DFQATT, CDR2 SNEGSKA (reference sequence). The ends lost 3 bases at V and 5 bases at J; junction bases unmatched: 10.

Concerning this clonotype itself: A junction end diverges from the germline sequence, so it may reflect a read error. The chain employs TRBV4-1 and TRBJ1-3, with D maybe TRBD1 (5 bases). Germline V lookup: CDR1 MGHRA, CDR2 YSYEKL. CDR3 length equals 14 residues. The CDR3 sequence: CASSSQGIGNTMYF. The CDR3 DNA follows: TGCGCCAGCAGCTCCCAGGGAATTGGTAACACCATGTATTTT.

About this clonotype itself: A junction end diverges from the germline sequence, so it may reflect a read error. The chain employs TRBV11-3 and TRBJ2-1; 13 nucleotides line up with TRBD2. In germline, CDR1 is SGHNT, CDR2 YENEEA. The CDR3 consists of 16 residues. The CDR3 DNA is TGTGCTAGCAGCTTAGGGACTAGCGGGAAGGGCAATGAGCAGTTCTTC. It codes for CASSLGTSGKGNEQFF. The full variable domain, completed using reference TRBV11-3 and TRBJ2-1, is EAGVVQSPRYKIIEKKQPVAFWCNPISGHNTLYWYLQNLGQGPELLIRYENEEAVDDSQLPKDRFSAERLKGVDSTLKIQPAELGDSAVYLCASSLGTSGKGNEQFFGPGTRLTVL.

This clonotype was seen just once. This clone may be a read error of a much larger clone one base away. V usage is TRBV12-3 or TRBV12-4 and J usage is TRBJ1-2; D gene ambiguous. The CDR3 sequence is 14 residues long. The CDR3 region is CASSSWTRNYGYIF. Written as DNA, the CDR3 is TGTGCCAGCAGTTCATGGACTCGAAACTATGGCTACATCTTC.

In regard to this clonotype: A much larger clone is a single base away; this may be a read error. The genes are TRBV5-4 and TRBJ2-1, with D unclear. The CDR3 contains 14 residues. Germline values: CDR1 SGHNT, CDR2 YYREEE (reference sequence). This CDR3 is CAGSLEIGRDEQFF. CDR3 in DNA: TGTGCCGGCAGCTTGGAAATAGGACGCGATGAGCAGTTCTTC.

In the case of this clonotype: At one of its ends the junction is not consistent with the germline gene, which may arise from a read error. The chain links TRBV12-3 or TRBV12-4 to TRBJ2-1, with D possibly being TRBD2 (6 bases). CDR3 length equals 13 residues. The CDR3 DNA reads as TGTGCCGGCAGTTGGAGGGTCTCCAATGAGCAGTTCTTC. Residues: CAGSWRVSNEQFF.

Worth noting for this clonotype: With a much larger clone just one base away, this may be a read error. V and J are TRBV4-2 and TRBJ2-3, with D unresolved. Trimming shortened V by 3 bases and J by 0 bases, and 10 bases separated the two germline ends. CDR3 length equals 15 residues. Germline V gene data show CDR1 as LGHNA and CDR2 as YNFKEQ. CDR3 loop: CASSHLSRSTDTQYF. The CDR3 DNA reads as TGTGCCAGCAGCCATCTTAGCAGAAGCACAGATACGCAGTATTTT.

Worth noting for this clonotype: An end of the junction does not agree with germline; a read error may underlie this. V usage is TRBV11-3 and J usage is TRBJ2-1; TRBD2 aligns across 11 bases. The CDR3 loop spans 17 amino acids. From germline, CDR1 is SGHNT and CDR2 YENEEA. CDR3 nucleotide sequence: TGTTCCAGCAGCTTAGATTTTACTAGCGGGAGTCACAATGAGCAGTTCTTC. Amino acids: CSSSLDFTSGSHNEQFF.

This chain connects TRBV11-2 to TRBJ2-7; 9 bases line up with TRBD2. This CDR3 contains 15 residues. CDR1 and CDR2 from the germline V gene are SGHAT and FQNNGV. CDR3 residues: CLSSYGTSRSYEQYF. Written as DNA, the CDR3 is TGTCTCAGCAGCTACGGGACTAGCAGGAGCTACGAGCAGTACTTC.

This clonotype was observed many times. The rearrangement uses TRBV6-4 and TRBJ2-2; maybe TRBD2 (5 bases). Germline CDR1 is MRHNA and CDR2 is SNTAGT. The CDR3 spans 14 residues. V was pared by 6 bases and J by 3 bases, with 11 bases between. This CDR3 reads CASSLDGDTGELFF. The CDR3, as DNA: TGTGCCAGCAGCCTAGACGGGGACACCGGGGAGCTGTTTTTT.

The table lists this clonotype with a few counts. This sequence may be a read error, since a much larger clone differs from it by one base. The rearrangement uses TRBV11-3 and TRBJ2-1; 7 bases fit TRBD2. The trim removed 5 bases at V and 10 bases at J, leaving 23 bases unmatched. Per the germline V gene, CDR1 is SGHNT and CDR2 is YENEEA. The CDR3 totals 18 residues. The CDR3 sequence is CASSPGLTGGPRLGEQFF. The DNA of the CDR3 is TGTGCCAGCAGCCCAGGACTAACGGGAGGTCCTCGATTAGGCGAGCAGTTCTTC.

CDR3: CASSLNYGSGNTIYF. The CDR3 nucleotides read TGCGCCAGCAGCTTGAACTACGGCTCTGGAAACACCATATATTTT. The chain joins TRBV5-1 to TRBJ1-3; D remains unclear. The CDR3 loop spans 15 amino acids. From germline, CDR1 is SGHRS and CDR2 YFSETQ. The V end was cut by 1 base, the J end by 0 bases, with 8 bases between.

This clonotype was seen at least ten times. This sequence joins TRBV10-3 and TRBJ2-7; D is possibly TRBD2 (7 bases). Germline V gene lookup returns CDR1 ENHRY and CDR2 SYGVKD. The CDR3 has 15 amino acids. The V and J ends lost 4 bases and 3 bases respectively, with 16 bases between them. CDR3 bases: TGTGCCATCAGTGGGGGGGGGCCCGGCGGCTACGAGCAGTACTTC. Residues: CAISGGGPGGYEQYF.

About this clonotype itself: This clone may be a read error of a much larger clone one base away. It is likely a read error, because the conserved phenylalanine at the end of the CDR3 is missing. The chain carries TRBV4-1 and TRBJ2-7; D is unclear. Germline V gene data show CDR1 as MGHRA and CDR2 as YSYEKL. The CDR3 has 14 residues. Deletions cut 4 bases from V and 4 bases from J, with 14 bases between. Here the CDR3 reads CASSLGWSAYEQYL. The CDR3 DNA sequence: TGCGCCAGCAGCCTGGGTTGGAGCGCTTACGAGCAGTACTTA.

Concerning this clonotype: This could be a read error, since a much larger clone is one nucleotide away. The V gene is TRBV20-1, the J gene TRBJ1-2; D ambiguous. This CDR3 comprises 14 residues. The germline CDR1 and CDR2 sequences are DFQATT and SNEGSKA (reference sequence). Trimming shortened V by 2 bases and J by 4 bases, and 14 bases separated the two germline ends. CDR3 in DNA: TGCAGTGCTAGATTGGGAGAAACGGGCTATGGCTACACCTTC. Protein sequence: CSARLGETGYGYTF.

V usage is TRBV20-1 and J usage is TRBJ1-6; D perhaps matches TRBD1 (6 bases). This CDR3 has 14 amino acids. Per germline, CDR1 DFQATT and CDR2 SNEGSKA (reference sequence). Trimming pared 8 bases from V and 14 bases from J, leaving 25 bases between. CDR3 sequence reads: CSTTKQGRGSALHF. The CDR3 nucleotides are TGCAGTACTACTAAACAGGGCCGGGGGTCAGCCCTCCACTTT.

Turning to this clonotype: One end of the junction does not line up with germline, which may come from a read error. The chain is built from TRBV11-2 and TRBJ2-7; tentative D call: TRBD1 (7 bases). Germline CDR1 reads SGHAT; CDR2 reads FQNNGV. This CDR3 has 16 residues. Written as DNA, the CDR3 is TGTGCCAGCAGCTGGGGGGTTGGGCGAGGGGGCTACGAGCGGTACTTC. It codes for CASSWGVGRGGYERYF.

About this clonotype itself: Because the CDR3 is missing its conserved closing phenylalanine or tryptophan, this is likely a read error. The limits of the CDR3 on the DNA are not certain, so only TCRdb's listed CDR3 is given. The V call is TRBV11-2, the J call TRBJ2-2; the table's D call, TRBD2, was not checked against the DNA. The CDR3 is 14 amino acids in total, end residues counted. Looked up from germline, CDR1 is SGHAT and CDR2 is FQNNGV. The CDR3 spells CVSTLRLVSGELFS.

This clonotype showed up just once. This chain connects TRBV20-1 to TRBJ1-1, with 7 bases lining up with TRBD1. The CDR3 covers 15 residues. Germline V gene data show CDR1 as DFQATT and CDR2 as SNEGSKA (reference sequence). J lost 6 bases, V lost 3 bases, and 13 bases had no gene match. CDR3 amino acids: CSARVRTGVDAEAFF. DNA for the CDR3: TGCAGTGCTAGGGTGAGGACAGGAGTGGACGCTGAAGCTTTCTTT.